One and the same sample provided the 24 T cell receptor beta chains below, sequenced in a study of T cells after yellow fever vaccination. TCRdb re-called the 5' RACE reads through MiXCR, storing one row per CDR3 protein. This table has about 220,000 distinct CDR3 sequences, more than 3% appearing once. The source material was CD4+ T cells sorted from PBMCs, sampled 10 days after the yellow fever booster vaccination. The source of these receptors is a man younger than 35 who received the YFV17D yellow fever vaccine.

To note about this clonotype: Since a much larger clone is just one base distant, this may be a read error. CDR3 DNA sequence: TGTGCCAGCAGGTGGACATGGGTTGGCTACACCTTC. Its translation: CASRWTWVGYTF. This chain connects TRBV28 to TRBJ1-2, with D possibly TRBD1 on 5 matching bases. This CDR3 has 12 residues. The V gene's germline CDR1 is MDHEN and CDR2 SYDVKM. V was cut by 6 bases and J by 7 bases, with 12 bases left in between.

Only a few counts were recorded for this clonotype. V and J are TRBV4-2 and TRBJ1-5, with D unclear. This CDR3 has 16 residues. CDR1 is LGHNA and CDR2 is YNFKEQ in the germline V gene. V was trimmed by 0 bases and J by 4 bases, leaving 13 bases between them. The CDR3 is CASSQDGSGYNQPQHF. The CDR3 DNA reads TGTGCCAGCAGCCAAGATGGTTCCGGTTATAATCAGCCCCAGCATTTT.

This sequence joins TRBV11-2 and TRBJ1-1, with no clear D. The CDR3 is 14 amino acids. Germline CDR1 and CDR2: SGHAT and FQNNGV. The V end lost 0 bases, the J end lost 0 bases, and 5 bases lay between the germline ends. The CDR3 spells CASSLEQMNTEAFF. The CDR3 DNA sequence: TGTGCCAGCAGCTTAGAACAGATGAACACTGAAGCTTTCTTT. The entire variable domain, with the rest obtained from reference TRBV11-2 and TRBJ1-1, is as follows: EAGVAQSPRYKIIEKRQSVAFWCNPISGHATLYWYQQILGQGPKLLIQFQNNGVVDDSQLPKDRFSAERLKGVDSTLKIQPAKLEDSAVYLCASSLEQMNTEAFFGQGTRLTVV.

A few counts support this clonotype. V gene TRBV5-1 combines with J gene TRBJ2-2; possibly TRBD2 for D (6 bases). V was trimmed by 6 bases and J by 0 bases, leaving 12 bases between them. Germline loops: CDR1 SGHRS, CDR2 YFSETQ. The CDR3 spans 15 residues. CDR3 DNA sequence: TGCGCCAGCATGGGCGGGGTGACGAACACCGGGGAGCTGTTTTTT. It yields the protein CASMGGVTNTGELFF.

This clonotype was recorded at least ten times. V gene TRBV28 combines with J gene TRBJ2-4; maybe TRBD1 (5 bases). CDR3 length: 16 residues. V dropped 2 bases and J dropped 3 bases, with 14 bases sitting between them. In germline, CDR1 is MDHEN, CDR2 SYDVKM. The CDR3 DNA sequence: TGTGCCAGCAGTTTAAAATCAGGGATCGGCAAAAACATTCAGTACTTC. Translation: CASSLKSGIGKNIQYF.

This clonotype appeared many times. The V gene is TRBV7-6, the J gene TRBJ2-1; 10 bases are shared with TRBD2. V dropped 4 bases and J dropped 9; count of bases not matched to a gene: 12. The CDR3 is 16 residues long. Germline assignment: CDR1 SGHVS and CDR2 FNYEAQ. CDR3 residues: CASSSTSGPSGGEQFF. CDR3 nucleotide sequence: TGTGCCAGCAGCTCGACTAGCGGGCCCTCAGGTGGTGAGCAGTTCTTC. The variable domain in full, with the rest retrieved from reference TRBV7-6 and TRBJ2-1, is GAGVSQSPRYKVTKRGQDVALRCDPISGHVSLYWYRQALGQGPEFLTYFNYEAQQDKSGLPNDRFSAERPEGSISTLTIQRTEQRDSAMYRCASSSTSGPSGGEQFFGPGTRLTVL.

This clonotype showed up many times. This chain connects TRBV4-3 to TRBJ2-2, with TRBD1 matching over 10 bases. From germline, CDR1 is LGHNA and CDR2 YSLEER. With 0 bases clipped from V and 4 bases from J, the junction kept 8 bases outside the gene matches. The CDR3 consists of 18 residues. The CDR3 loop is CASSQDLDRGFVTGELFF. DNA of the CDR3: TGCGCCAGCAGCCAAGATCTGGACAGGGGGTTCGTCACCGGGGAGCTGTTTTTT.

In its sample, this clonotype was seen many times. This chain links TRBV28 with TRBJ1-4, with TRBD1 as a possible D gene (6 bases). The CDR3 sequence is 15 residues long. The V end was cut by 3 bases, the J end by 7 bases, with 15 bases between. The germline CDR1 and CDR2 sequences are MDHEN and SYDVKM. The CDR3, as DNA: TGTGCCAGCAGTTTTTCTCGTGGGGGCTCTGAAAAACTGTTTTTT. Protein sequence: CASSFSRGGSEKLFF.

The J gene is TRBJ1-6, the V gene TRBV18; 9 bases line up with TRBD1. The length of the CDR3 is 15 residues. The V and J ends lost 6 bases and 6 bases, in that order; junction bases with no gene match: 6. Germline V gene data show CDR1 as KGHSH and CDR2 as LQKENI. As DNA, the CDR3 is TGTGCCAGCTCTCCCGGACAGGGGAGTAATTCACCCCTCCACTTT. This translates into CASSPGQGSNSPLHF.

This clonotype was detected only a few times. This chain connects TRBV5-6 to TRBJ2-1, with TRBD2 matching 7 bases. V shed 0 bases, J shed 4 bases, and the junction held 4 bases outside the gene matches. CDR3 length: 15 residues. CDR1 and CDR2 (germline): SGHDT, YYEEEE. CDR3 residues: CASSLEAGNYNEQFF. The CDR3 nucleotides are TGTGCCAGCAGCTTGGAAGCGGGGAATTACAATGAGCAGTTCTTC. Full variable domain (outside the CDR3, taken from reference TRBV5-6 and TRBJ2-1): DAGVTQSPTHLIKTRGQQVTLRCSPKSGHDTVSWYQQALGQGPQFIFQYYEEEERQRGNFPDRFSGHQFPNYSSELNVNALLLGDSALYLCASSLEAGNYNEQFFGPGTRLTVL.

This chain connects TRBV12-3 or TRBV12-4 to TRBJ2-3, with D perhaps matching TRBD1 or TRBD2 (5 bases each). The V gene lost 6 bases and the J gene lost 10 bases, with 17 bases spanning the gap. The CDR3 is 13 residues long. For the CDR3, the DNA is TGTGCCAGCAGCCGGGACGTGGAGGCCCCGCAGTATTTT. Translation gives CASSRDVEAPQYF.

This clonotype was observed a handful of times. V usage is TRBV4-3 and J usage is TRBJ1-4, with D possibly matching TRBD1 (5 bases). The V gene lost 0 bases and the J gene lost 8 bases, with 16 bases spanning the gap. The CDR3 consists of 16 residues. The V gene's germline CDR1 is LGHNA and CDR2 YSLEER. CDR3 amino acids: CASSQEGRVIGEKLFF. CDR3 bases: TGCGCCAGCAGCCAAGAAGGCAGGGTAATAGGGGAAAAACTGTTTTTT.

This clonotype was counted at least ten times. The chain's CDR3 is CASSEAGLTYEQYV. CDR3 DNA sequence: TGTGCCAGCAGTGAAGCGGGACTTACCTACGAGCAGTACGTC. The V call is TRBV6-1, the J call TRBJ2-7, with a possible D match to TRBD2 (6 bases). The germline V gene has CDR1 MNHNS and CDR2 SASEGT. Trimming shortened V by 0 bases and J by 2 bases, and 8 bases separated the two germline ends. CDR3 length equals 14 residues.

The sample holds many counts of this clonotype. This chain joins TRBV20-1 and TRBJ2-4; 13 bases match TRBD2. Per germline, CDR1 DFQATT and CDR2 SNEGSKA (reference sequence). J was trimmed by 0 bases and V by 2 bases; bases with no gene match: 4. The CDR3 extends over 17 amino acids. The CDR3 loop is CSARRLAGGLAKNIQYF. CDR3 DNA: TGCAGTGCTAGACGACTAGCGGGGGGCCTAGCCAAAAACATTCAGTACTTC.

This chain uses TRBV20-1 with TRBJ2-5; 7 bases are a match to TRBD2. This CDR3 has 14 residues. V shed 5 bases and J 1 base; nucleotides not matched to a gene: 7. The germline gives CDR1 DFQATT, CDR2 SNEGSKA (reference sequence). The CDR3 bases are TGCAGTGCTCCCTCGGGGGGAGTCCAAGAGACCCAGTACTTC. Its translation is CSAPSGGVQETQYF.

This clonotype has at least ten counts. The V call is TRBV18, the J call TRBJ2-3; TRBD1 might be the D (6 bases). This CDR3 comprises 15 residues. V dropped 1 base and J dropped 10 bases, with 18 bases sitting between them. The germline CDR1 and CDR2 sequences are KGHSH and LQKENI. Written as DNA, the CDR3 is TGTGCCAGCTCACCACGGGGGCCAGTCGCTATGGCGCAGTATTTT. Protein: CASSPRGPVAMAQYF.

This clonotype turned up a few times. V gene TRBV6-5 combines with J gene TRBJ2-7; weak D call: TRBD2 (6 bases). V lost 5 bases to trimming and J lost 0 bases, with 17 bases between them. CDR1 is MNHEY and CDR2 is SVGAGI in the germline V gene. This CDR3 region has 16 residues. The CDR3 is CASSHYGRDGSYEQYF. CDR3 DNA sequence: TGTGCCAGCAGTCACTACGGGAGAGACGGCTCCTACGAGCAGTACTTC.

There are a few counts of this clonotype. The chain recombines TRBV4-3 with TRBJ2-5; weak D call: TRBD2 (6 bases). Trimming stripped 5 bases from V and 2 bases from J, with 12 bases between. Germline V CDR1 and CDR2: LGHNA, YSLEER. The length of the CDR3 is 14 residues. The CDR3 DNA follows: TGCGCCAGCAGCAAGCAACGGGGGCAAGAGACCCAGTACTTC. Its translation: CASSKQRGQETQYF.

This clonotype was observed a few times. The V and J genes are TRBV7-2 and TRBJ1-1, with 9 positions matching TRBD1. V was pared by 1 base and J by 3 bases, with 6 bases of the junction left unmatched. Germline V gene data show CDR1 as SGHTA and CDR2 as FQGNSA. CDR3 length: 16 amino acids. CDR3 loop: CASSLGFRTGDTEAFF. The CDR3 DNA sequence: TGTGCCAGCAGCTTAGGTTTTAGGACAGGGGACACTGAAGCTTTCTTT. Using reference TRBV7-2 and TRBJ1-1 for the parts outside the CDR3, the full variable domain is GAGVSQSPSNKVTEKGKDVELRCDPISGHTALYWYRQSLGQGLEFLIYFQGNSAPDKSGLPSDRFSAERTGGSVSTLTIQRTQQEDSAVYLCASSLGFRTGDTEAFFGQGTRLTVV.

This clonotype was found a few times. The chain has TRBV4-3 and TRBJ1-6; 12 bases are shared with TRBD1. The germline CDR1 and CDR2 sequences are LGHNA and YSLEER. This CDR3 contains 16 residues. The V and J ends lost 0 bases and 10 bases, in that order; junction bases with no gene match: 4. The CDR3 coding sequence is TGCGCCAGCAGCCAAGATTGGGGACAGGGGGCCTCACCCCTCCACTTT. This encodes CASSQDWGQGASPLHF.

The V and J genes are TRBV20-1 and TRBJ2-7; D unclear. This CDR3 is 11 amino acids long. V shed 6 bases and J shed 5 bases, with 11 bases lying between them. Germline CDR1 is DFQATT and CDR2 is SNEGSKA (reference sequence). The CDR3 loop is CSAYGRDEQYF. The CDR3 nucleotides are TGCAGTGCCTACGGAAGGGACGAGCAGTACTTC.

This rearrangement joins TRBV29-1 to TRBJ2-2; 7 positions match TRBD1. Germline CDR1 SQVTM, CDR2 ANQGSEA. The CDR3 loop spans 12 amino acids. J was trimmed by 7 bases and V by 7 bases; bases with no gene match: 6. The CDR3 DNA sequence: TGCAGCGGTGGACAGGCAAGCGGGGAGCTGTTTTTT. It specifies CSGGQASGELFF.

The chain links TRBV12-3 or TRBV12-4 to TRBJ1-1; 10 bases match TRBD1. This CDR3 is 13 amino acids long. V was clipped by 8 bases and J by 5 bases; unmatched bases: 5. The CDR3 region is CASAGTGVTEAFF. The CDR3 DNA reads TGTGCCAGCGCCGGGACAGGGGTTACTGAAGCTTTCTTT.

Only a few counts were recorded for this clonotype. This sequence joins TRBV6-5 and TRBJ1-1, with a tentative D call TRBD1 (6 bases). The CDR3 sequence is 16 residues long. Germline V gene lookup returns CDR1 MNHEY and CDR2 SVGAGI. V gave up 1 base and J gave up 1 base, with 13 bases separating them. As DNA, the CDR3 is TGTGCCAGCAGTTACTGGGGGGGGCAGGGGAACACTGAAGCTTTCTTT. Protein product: CASSYWGGQGNTEAFF.